This T cell receptor (beta chain) appears in the sequencing data of a study of T cell responses to AZD1222 COVID-19 vaccine (TCRdb year 2021). Looking at the study overall: A total of just over 230 trial participants underwent TCR sequencing, of whom 207 received two doses of AZD1222 and roughly 25 received two doses of the MenACWY control vaccine. Trial participants were enrolled by age into 18-55, 56-69 and 70-plus year subgroups, with about 150, 28 and 57 TCR-sequenced participants respectively. The study at large found these results: Nearly half of unique spike-specific TCRs reportedly recognized epitopes outside regions mutated in the B.1.351 and B.1.1.7 variants. Because no samples from the day 14 peak response were available, repertoires could be characterized only after the peak T cell response. The 56-69-year group was small, and its depth increase did not reach significance, likely because of low power. After two AZD1222 doses, both the breadth and the depth of spike-specific TCRs were significantly higher than at day 0 and than in MenACWY recipients. Conclusions about previously exposed vaccinees were limited because only six AZD1222 recipients were SARS-CoV-2 seropositive at baseline. The vaccine-associated CD4 TCRs covered the entire spike protein, and the dominant responses fell in regions 160-218 and 743-854. Participants were mostly white British, with more females than males. The authors suggested clonal diversity may have been underestimated.

According to the study, the label for this sample's time point signals: baseline before first vaccination. The treatment or condition label on this specimen signifies: meningococcal conjugate vaccine given as trial control. Vaccinee samples came from UK trials COV001 and COV002, including a single-blind randomized controlled phase 2/3 trial of AZD1222 (ChAdOx1 nCoV-19) in healthy adults. For TCRbeta chain sequencing, PBMC samples from trial participants were taken at day 0 and at day 28 after the second dose. A word on this clone: No cognate antigen has been identified for it. No much larger clone is present one base from it, and per-base qualities are unavailable.

The CDR3 regions of human TCRbeta chains were subjected to immunosequencing. The original pipeline was this. Repertoire TCRs were checked for matches against a reference library of SARS-CoV-2-specific TCRs that had been generated using the MIRA antigen-specificity platform. Breadth was defined as the fraction of unique TCRs that were SARS-CoV-2-associated. Depth was defined as the fraction of total T cells that were SARS-CoV-2-associated. Using the MIRA data, each spike-specific TCR was mapped to the spike region that the TCR reacts to and placed in a CD4 or CD8 class. Log10-transformed breadth and depth values were compared by one-way ANOVA with Sidak's multiple comparisons tests. This is the immuneACCESS table as TCRdb keeps it, with only in-frame sequences that have V and J called. A part of the clones is gone; compared with another copy, unresolved V genes explain less than half, and the rest is unexplained. The V and J calls and clone size come from that table; D and trimming were worked out from the DNA. The sample has around 140,000 clones on record, 85% to 95% of them singletons. The top ten hold over 0.85% of the sample.

At the junction V is shortened by 6 bases and J by 4 bases; bases outside the gene matches: 7. The CDR3 covers 15 residues, taking in both the cysteine and the phenylalanine. Just CDR3 DNA is preserved here, 45 bases in frame from base 1. As encoded in the germline V gene, CDR1 is ENHRY while CDR2 is SYGVKD. Recombination connected TRBV10-3 to TRBJ2-3; 10 of the junction bases match TRBD1. This receptor was obtained from an adult in good health. Sequences were derived from peripheral blood, sampled on day 0 of MenACWY control vaccination. Read as DNA, the sequence is TGTGCCATCAGCCGGGACAGGGGAGGATCAGATACGCAGTATTTT. This gives the protein CAISRDRGGSDTQYF.